Presented here are 2 T cell receptor beta chains from one specimen sequenced in a study of blood T cell repertoires in COVID-19. This table comes from immunoSEQ multiplex PCR, and its TCRdb copy is limited to in-frame clones, with some not included. The sample lists 310,000 or so clones; more than 85% were seen once. The sequencing input was peripheral blood. The receptors come from a man aged 65 to 85 with acute or convalescent COVID-19.

V is TRBV3-1 (or the pseudogene TRBV3-2) and J is TRBJ2-1, with D hard to call. V was shortened by 3 bases and J by 12 bases, with 12 bases between the two germline ends. CDR3 length: 12 amino acids. Germline V lookup: CDR1 LGHDT, CDR2 YNNKEL (reference sequence). This CDR3 is CASSQSSTRQFF. The CDR3 DNA is TGTGCCAGCAGCCAGTCTAGTACTCGGCAGTTCTTC.

This clone has a handful of counts. The CDR3 here is CASRLQTSYEQYF. DNA of the CDR3: TGCGCCAGCAGATTACAGACCAGCTACGAGCAGTACTTC. The chain uses TRBV5-1 and TRBJ2-7; D uncertain. Germline CDR1 SGHRS, CDR2 YFSETQ. The CDR3 sequence is 13 residues long. Trimming shortened V by 5 bases and J by 3 bases, and 12 bases separated the two germline ends.